Each of the 7 T cell receptor beta chains below was sequenced from the same sample in a study of control samples from healthy donors and cancer patients. Using immunoSEQ multiplex PCR, the repertoire was profiled, and TCRdb retains in-frame clones only, with some absent. This sample has more than 60,000 clones; around 90% occur once, and the top ten carry around 9.5%. The sequenced material came from PBMCs. All receptors come from a woman in her fifties or sixties with colorectal cancer.

V gene TRBV18 combines with J gene TRBJ2-7; 10 nucleotides align to TRBD1. Germline V gene sequence: CDR1 KGHSH, CDR2 LQKENI. J gave up 2 bases and V 5 bases, and 6 bases lay outside the gene matches. This CDR3 is 15 amino acids long. CDR3 in amino acids: CASSARQGATYEQYV. The DNA for the CDR3 is TGTGCCAGCTCAGCCCGACAGGGGGCCACCTACGAGCAGTACGTC.

This chain links TRBV11-3 with TRBJ2-3; a possible D gene is TRBD2 (7 bases). The CDR3 is 15 residues long. The germline V gene has CDR1 SGHNT and CDR2 YENEEA. Trimming removed 2 bases at V and 5 bases at J, with 14 bases between. The CDR3 is CASSLFGGPGDTQYF. DNA of the CDR3: TGTGCCAGCAGCTTATTCGGGGGGCCGGGAGATACGCAGTATTTT.

The chain employs TRBV14 and TRBJ2-5; 8 bases map to TRBD2. V shed 0 bases, J shed 1 base, and the junction held 4 bases outside the gene matches. CDR1 SGHDN and CDR2 FVKESK come from the germline V gene. There are 16 residues in the CDR3. CDR3 in amino acids: CASSQENGGAQETQYF. CDR3 DNA sequence: TGTGCCAGCAGCCAAGAAAACGGGGGGGCCCAAGAGACCCAGTACTTC.

This clone has just a few counts. V is TRBV2 and J is TRBJ1-5; possibly TRBD1 for D (5 bases). The V end lost 7 bases, the J end lost 3 bases, and 10 bases lay between the germline ends. Germline assignment: CDR1 SNHLY and CDR2 FYNNEI. The CDR3 covers 13 residues. As DNA, the CDR3 is TGTGCCAGCACTCAACAGGTCAATCAGCCCCAGCATTTT. Translated: CASTQQVNQPQHF.

This chain connects TRBV5-1 to TRBJ1-2; D uncertain. The CDR3 loop spans 13 amino acids. V was trimmed by 4 bases and J by 3 bases, leaving 10 bases between them. CDR1 and CDR2 from the germline V gene are SGHRS and YFSETQ. The CDR3 loop is CASSTDVYYGYTF. CDR3 sequence (DNA): TGCGCCAGCAGCACGGACGTCTACTATGGCTACACCTTC.

CDR3: CATKGQEKETQYF. The DNA for the CDR3 is TGTGCCACCAAGGGACAGGAGAAAGAGACCCAGTACTTC. The chain recombines TRBV24-1 with TRBJ2-5, with 8 bases lining up with TRBD1. Per germline, CDR1 KGHDR and CDR2 SFDVKD. This CDR3 is 13 amino acids long. V shed 8 bases and J 3 bases; nucleotides not matched to a gene: 4.

This clone was detected only a few times. This sequence joins TRBV28 and TRBJ1-6; no clear D gene. V lost 6 bases and J lost 7, with 19 bases in between. CDR3 length: 16 amino acids. Per the germline V gene, CDR1 is MDHEN and CDR2 is SYDVKM. The CDR3 here is CASSSIPAGSNSPLHF. The CDR3 DNA reads as TGTGCCAGCAGCTCCATTCCCGCCGGCTCAAATTCACCCCTCCACTTT.